The sequence of this T cell receptor beta chain was determined in a study of Ad26.COV2.S vaccination and SARS-CoV-2 variants. This clone was seen once. Only in-frame clones appear in the TCRdb table, and some are missing; sequencing was by immunoSEQ multiplex PCR. The profile shows fewer than 400,000 clones, around 84% of them singletons. Treatment described: over 15 received Ad26.COV2.S at low or high dose, single or two shots; about 5 received placebo; per-sample allocation not given. After the first vaccine or placebo injection, samples were drawn on day 63. Ad26 vector vaccine expressed Wuhan-strain SARS-CoV-2 spike. The CDR3 is made up of 14 amino acids. Germline V gene lookup returns CDR1 KGHSH and CDR2 LQKENI. Between the trimmed V and J ends, which lost 3 bases and 1 base, there was a span of 9 bases.

This sample comprised peripheral blood, obtained in a trial of Ad26.COV2.S vaccine versus placebo. The source is a person between 18 and 60 years old who received the Ad26.COV2.S COVID-19 vaccine or a placebo. The chain combines TRBV18 with TRBJ2-5; D is unresolved. In nucleotides, the CDR3 is TGTGCCAGCTCACCGCAACGGTTCCAAGAGACCCAGTACTTC. Its translation: CASSPQRFQETQYF.